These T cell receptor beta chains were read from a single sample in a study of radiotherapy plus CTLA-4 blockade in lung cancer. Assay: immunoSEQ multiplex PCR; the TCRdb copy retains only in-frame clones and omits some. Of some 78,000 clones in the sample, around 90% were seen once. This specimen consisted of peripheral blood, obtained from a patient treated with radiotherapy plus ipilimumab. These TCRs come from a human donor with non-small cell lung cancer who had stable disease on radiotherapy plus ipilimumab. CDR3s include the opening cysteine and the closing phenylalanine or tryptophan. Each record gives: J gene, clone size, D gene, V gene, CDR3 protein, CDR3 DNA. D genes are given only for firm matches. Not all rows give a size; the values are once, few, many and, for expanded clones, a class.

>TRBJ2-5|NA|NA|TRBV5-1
CASSLEGGPEETQYF
TGCGCCAGCAGCTTGGAGGGGGGGCCCGAAGAGACCCAGTACTTC
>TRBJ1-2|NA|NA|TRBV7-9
CASSLGQNYGYTF
TGTGCCAGCAGCCTCGGACAAAACTATGGCTACACCTTC
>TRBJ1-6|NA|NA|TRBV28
CASTDGRGGRGALHF
TGTGCCAGTACGGATGGTCGTGGCGGCCGGGGGGCCCTCCACTTT
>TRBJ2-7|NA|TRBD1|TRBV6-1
CASRTGQGNYEQYF
TGTGCCAGCAGAACGGGACAGGGGAACTACGAGCAGTACTTC
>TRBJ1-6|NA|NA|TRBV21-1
CASSEGGSPLHF
TGTGCCAGCAGCGAAGGAGGGTCACCCCTCCACTTT
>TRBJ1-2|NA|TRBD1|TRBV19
CASSIRDRDKDGYTF
TGTGCCAGTAGTATAAGAGACAGGGATAAGGATGGCTACACCTTC
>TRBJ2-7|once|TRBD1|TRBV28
CASSPVTGIYEQYF
TGTGCCAGCAGTCCGGTGACAGGGATCTACGAGCAGTACTTC
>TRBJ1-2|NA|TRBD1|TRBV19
CASSRDRGRGYGYTF
TGTGCCAGTAGCCGAGACAGGGGGCGCGGATATGGCTACACCTTC
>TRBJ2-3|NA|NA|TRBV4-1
CASSQDELGRGDTQYF
TGCGCCAGCAGCCAAGATGAGCTTGGAAGGGGAGATACGCAGTATTTT
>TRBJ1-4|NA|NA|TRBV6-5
CASRATNEKLFF
TGTGCCAGTAGGGCAACTAATGAAAAACTGTTTTTT
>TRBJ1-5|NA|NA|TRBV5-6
CASSLRGAGQPQHF
TGTGCCAGCAGCTTGCGGGGGGCCGGTCAGCCCCAGCATTTT
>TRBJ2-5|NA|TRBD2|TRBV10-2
CASRGLAAELKYQETQYF
TGCGCCAGCAGGGGACTAGCGGCGGAACTAAAGTACCAAGAGACCCAGTACTTC
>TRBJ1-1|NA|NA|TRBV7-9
CASSLMGVQTEAFF
TGTGCCAGCAGCTTAATGGGAGTTCAAACTGAAGCTTTCTTT
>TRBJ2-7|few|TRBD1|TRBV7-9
CASSPMAGRGTGTYEQYF
TGTGCCAGCAGCCCGATGGCAGGGAGGGGGACAGGGACTTACGAGCAGTACTTC
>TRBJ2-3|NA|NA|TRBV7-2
CASSITSDTQYF
TGTGCCAGCAGCATCACTAGCGATACGCAGTATTTT
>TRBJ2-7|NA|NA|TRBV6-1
CATEDPPYEQYF
TGTGCCACTGAGGACCCCCCCTACGAGCAGTACTTC
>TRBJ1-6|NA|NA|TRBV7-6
CASSFGGENSPLHF
TGTGCCAGCAGCTTTGGAGGGGAAAATTCACCCCTCCACTTT
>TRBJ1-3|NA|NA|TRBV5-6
CASLGSGNTIYF
TGTGCCTCCCTCGGCTCTGGAAACACCATATATTTT
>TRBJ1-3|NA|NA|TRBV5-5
CASSFSGNTIYF
TGTGCCAGCAGCTTTTCCGGGAACACCATATATTTT
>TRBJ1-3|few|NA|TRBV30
CACLGRLTGNTIYF
TGTGCCTGCCTCGGCAGATTGACTGGAAACACCATATATTTT
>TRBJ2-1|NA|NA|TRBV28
CASGRVWEQFF
TGTGCCAGCGGCAGGGTGTGGGAGCAGTTCTTC
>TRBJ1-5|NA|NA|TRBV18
CASSGGEMGSNQPQHF
TGTGCCAGCTCGGGGGGAGAGATGGGTTCGAATCAGCCCCAGCATTTT
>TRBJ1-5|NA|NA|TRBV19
CASSISGSRGQPQHF
TGTGCCAGTAGTATATCGGGCTCCCGAGGGCAGCCCCAGCATTTT
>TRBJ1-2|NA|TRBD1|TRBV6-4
CASSDSAGGNGYTF
TGTGCCAGCAGTGACTCGGCAGGGGGCAATGGCTACACCTTC
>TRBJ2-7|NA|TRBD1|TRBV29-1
CSVARGSHEQYF
TGCAGCGTCGCCAGGGGGAGCCACGAGCAGTACTTC
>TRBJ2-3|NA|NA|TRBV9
CASSVDGGRYTDTQYF
TGTGCCAGCAGCGTAGATGGGGGGAGATATACAGATACGCAGTATTTT
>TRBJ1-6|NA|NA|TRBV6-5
CASRDGSNSPLHF
TGTGCCAGCCGCGATGGATCGAATTCACCCCTCCACTTT
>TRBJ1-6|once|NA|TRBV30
CAWDGALGNSPLHF
TGTGCCTGGGATGGGGCCCTGGGGAATTCACCCCTCCACTTT
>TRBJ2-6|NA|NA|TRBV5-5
CASSLFLADSGANVLTF
TGTGCCAGCAGCTTGTTTCTCGCTGACTCTGGGGCCAACGTCCTGACTTTC
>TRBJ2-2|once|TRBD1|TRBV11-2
CASSPEDRGFTGELFF
TGTGCCAGCAGCCCCGAGGACAGGGGGTTTACCGGGGAGCTGTTTTTT
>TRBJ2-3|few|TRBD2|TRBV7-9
CASSVAGGLGDTQYF
TGTGCCAGCAGCGTAGCGGGGGGGCTTGGTGATACGCAGTATTTT
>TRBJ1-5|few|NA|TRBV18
CASSSEGFNQPQHF
TGTGCCAGCTCGTCTGAGGGCTTCAATCAGCCCCAGCATTTT
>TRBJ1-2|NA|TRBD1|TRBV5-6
CASSLGTGTNYGYTF
TGTGCCAGCAGCCTTGGGACAGGGACTAACTATGGCTACACCTTC
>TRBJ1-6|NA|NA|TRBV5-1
CASSGEQGENSPLHF
TGCGCCAGCAGCGGCGAACAGGGTGAGAATTCACCCCTCCACTTT
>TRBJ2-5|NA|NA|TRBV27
CASSSRQSGETQYF
TGTGCCAGCAGTTCCCGACAGTCAGGGGAGACCCAGTACTTC
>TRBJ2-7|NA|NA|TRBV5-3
CARSLDRWSEQYF
TGTGCCAGAAGCTTGGACAGGTGGTCCGAGCAGTACTTC